The clone carrying this T cell receptor (beta chain) rates as medium-sized. The antigen is undetermined. TCRdb used MiXCR to call clones anew from the PCR reads. The sample lists about 15,000 clones, 3.7% occurring once. The data stem from a study of metastatic and nonmetastatic thyroid tumors. Study-level background: Where malignant and benign thyroid patients were concerned, repertoires were compared across blood and tumor or nodule tissue. Study outcomes and limitations: Compared with benign nodules, malignant thyroid tumors were reported to have significantly higher TCR beta diversity in both blood and tumor.

V shed 4 bases and J 4 bases; nucleotides not matched to a gene: 6. This CDR3 has 15 amino acids. CDR1 and CDR2 from the germline V gene are LNHDA and SQIVND (reference sequence). Thyroid surgery had not been preceded by any treatment in any patient. This sequence was found in a female donor with papillary thyroid cancer or a benign thyroid nodule (not recorded which). Some clones in this sample may be carry-over from other donors' samples. Sequencing used tumor tissue. The V call is TRBV19, the J call TRBJ2-1; 8 nucleotides line up with TRBD1. The CDR3 protein is CASSKQGAGYNEQFF. The CDR3, as DNA: TGTGCCAGTAGTAAGCAGGGGGCGGGTTACAATGAGCAGTTCTTC.